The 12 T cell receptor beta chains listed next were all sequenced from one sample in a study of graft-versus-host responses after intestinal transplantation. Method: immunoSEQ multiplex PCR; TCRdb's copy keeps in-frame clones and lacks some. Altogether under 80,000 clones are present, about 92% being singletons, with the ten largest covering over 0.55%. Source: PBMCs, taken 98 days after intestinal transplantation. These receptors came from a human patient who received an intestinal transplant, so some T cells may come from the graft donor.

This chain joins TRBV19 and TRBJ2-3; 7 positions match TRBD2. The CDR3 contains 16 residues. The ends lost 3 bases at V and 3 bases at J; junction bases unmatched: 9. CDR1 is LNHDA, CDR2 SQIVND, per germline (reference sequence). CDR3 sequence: CASSIWLAGDTDTQYF. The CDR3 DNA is TGTGCCAGTAGTATTTGGTTGGCGGGAGATACAGATACGCAGTATTTT.

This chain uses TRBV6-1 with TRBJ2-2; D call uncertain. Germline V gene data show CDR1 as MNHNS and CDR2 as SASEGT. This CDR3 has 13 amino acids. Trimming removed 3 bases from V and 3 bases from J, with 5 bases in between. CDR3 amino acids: CASSEGYTGELFF. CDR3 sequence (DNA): TGTGCCAGCAGTGAGGGATACACCGGGGAGCTGTTTTTT.

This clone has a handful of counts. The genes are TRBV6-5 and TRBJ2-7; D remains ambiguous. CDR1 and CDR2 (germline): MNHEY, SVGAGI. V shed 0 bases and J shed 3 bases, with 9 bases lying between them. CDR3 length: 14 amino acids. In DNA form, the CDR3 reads TGTGCCAGCAGTTACTCCGGTACGGACTACGAGCAGTACTTC. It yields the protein CASSYSGTDYEQYF.

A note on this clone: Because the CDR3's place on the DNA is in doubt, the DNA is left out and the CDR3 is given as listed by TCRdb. CDR3 loop: CASSKVGTGIDTGELFF. This chain links TRBV21-1 with TRBJ2-2; TRBD1, the table's D call, lacks a check against the DNA. TRBV21-1 is labeled a pseudogene. The CDR3 is 17 residues long, counting both termini.

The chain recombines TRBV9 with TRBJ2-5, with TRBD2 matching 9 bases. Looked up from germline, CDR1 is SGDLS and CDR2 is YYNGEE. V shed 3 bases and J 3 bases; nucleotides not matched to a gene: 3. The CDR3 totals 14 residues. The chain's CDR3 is CASSGSGGKETQYF. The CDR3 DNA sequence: TGTGCCAGCAGCGGTAGCGGGGGCAAAGAGACCCAGTACTTC.

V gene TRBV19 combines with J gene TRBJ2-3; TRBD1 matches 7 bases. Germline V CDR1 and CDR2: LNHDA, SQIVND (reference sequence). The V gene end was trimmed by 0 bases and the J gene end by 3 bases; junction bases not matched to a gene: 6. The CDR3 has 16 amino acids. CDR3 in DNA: TGTGCCAGTAGTATAGATAGGACAGGCAGTACAGATACGCAGTATTTT. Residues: CASSIDRTGSTDTQYF.

The CDR3 here is CASSFEGSEAFF. DNA for the CDR3: TGTGCCAGCAGTTTCGAGGGCAGTGAAGCTTTCTTT. The V and J genes are TRBV28 and TRBJ1-1; D uncertain. The germline CDR1 and CDR2 sequences are MDHEN and SYDVKM. Between the trimmed V and J ends, which lost 3 bases and 7 bases, there was a span of 9 bases. This CDR3 spans 12 amino acids.

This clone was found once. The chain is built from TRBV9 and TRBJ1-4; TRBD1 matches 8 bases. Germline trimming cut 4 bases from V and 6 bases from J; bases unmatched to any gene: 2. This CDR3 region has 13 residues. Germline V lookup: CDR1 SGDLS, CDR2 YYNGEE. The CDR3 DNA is TGTGCCAGCAGCTCGGACAGGGATGAAAAACTGTTTTTT. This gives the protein CASSSDRDEKLFF.

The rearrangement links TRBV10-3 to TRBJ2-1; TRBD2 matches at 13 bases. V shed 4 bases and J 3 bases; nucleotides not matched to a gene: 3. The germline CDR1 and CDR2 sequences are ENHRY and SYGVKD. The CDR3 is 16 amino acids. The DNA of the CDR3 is TGTGCCATCAGTGCCCGACTAGCGGGAGGCTACAATGAGCAGTTCTTC. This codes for CAISARLAGGYNEQFF.

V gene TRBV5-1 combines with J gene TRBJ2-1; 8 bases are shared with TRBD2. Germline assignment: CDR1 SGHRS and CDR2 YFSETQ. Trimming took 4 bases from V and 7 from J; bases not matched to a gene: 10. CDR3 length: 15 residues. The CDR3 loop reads CASSVGSGSSNEQFF. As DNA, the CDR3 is TGCGCCAGCAGCGTGGGCAGCGGGAGTAGTAATGAGCAGTTCTTC.

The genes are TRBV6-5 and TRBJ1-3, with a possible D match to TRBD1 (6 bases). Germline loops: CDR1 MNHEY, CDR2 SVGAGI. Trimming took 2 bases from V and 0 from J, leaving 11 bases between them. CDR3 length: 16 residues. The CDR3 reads CASSYGRQDSGNTIYF. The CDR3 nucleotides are TGTGCCAGCAGTTACGGAAGACAGGACTCTGGAAACACCATATATTTT.

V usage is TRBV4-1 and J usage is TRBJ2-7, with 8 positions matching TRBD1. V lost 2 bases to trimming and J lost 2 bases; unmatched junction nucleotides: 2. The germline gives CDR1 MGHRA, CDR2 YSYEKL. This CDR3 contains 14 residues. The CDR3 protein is CASSQRQGPYEQYF. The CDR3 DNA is TGCGCCAGCAGCCAACGACAGGGGCCCTACGAGCAGTACTTC.